These 20 T cell receptor beta chains were sequenced from one sample in a study of blood T cell repertoires in COVID-19. Measured with immunoSEQ multiplex PCR; TCRdb has only the in-frame clones, and not every one. This sample has under 75,000 clones; roughly 70% occur once, and the top ten carry more than 20%. The sample was peripheral blood. These receptor sequences come from a man between 60 and 75 years old with acute or convalescent COVID-19.

In nucleotides, the CDR3 is TGTGCCAGCAGTACCGGACTAGTTAAGGAGACCCAGTACTTC. It codes for CASSTGLVKETQYF. The gene calls are TRBV2 and TRBJ2-5; 7 bases fit TRBD2. Germline V gene lookup returns CDR1 SNHLY and CDR2 FYNNEI. The V and J ends lost 5 bases and 5 bases, in that order; junction bases with no gene match: 8. CDR3 length: 14 amino acids.

V gene TRBV30 combines with J gene TRBJ2-7; 10 nucleotides match TRBD2. J was trimmed by 4 bases and V by 2 bases; bases with no gene match: 2. This CDR3 region has 13 residues. From germline, CDR1 is GTSNPN and CDR2 SVGIG (reference sequence). The CDR3 DNA follows: TGTGCCTGGAGTAGCGGGAGGGGTTACGAGCAGTACTTC. Translated: CAWSSGRGYEQYF. Supplemented by reference TRBV30 and TRBJ2-7, the full variable domain reads SQTIHQWPATLVQPVGSPLSLECTVEGTSNPNLYWYRQAAGRGLQLLFYSVGIGQISSEVPQNLSASRPQDRQFILSSKKLLLSDSGFYLCAWSSGRGYEQYFGPGTRLTVT.

V gene TRBV20-1 combines with J gene TRBJ1-5; perhaps TRBD1 as D (5 bases). Per germline, CDR1 DFQATT and CDR2 SNEGSKA (reference sequence). Trimming cost V 3 bases and J 10 bases, with 13 bases left between them. The CDR3 is made up of 12 amino acids. The CDR3 is CSASEAGGPQHF. The CDR3 DNA reads as TGCAGTGCTAGTGAGGCCGGGGGACCCCAGCATTTT.

This clone has a single count. This chain uses TRBV9 with TRBJ2-2, with 8 positions matching TRBD2. This CDR3 comprises 15 residues. Germline V gives CDR1 SGDLS, CDR2 YYNGEE. The V gene end was trimmed by 3 bases and the J gene end by 7 bases; junction bases not matched to a gene: 8. CDR3 region: CASSDSGGLGGELFF. The CDR3 DNA reads as TGTGCCAGCAGCGACTCGGGGGGGCTAGGCGGGGAGCTGTTTTTT.

CDR3 sequence (DNA): TGTGCCAGCAGTTATGTGCCTAGCAGCTACGAGCAGTACTTC. It codes for CASSYVPSSYEQYF. V is TRBV6-5 and J is TRBJ2-7; tentative D call: TRBD2 (5 bases). The germline V and J ends were trimmed by 3 bases and 3 bases, with 12 bases remaining between them. Germline V CDR1 and CDR2: MNHEY, SVGAGI. This CDR3 comprises 14 residues.

There are a few counts of this clone. The gene calls are TRBV6-5 and TRBJ2-7, with 7 bases lining up with TRBD2. CDR1 and CDR2 from the germline V gene are MNHEY and SVGAGI. Losses at the gene ends were 4 bases for V and 6 bases for J; bases not matched to a gene: 0. CDR3 length: 11 residues. In DNA form, the CDR3 reads TGTGCCAGCAGTTCGGGGGGCGAGCAGTACTTC. Protein sequence: CASSSGGEQYF.

The chain employs TRBV7-9 and TRBJ2-3; D might be TRBD2 (6 bases). Germline lookup yields CDR1 SEHNR and CDR2 FQNEAQ (reference sequence). Between the trimmed V and J ends, which lost 1 base and 1 base, there was a span of 12 bases. CDR3 length equals 16 residues. CDR3 sequence reads: CASSLGGRSGTDTQYF. The CDR3 DNA is TGTGCCAGCAGCTTAGGAGGGAGGTCGGGCACAGATACGCAGTATTTT.

This rearrangement joins TRBV20-1 to TRBJ2-7; D may be TRBD1 (7 bases). This CDR3 spans 13 amino acids. CDR1 is DFQATT, CDR2 SNEGSKA, per germline (reference sequence). V was shortened by 3 bases and J by 5 bases, with 14 bases between the two germline ends. The DNA for the CDR3 is TGCAGTGCTAGTCTGCAGGGGGGAGACGAGCAGTACTTC. This codes for CSASLQGGDEQYF.

This clone has a single count. CDR3 sequence (DNA): TGTGCCAGCAGTTCCCCATCCGTCACAGGGGGAGATACGCAGTATTTT. Translated: CASSSPSVTGGDTQYF. The gene calls are TRBV28 and TRBJ2-3, with 8 bases fitting TRBD1. CDR1 is MDHEN and CDR2 is SYDVKM in the germline V gene. The J segment lost 5 bases and the V segment lost 4 bases, leaving 11 bases of the junction unmatched. The length of the CDR3 is 16 residues.

The chain combines TRBV2 with TRBJ2-5; 14 positions match TRBD2. Trimming removed 7 bases from V and 2 bases from J; junction bases left unmatched: 6. This CDR3 contains 16 residues. Germline V CDR1 and CDR2: SNHLY, FYNNEI. CDR3 in amino acids: CASTRTSGGIQETQYF. Here the CDR3 DNA reads TGTGCCAGCACTCGGACTAGCGGGGGGATTCAAGAGACCCAGTACTTC.

The table lists this clone with a few counts. The V and J genes are TRBV4-2 and TRBJ1-5, with 8 bases aligning to TRBD1. The CDR3 is made up of 15 amino acids. The junction had 10 bases not matched to a gene; V was cut back by 7 bases and J by 5 bases. Germline lookup yields CDR1 LGHNA and CDR2 YNFKEQ. The CDR3 loop is CASTYSDRGDQPQHF. The DNA of the CDR3 is TGTGCCAGCACCTACTCAGACAGGGGAGATCAGCCCCAGCATTTT.

The chain is built from TRBV28 and TRBJ1-2; 7 nucleotides align to TRBD1. The ends lost 4 bases at V and 6 bases at J; junction bases unmatched: 2. CDR1 and CDR2 (germline): MDHEN, SYDVKM. The CDR3 sequence is 12 residues long. The CDR3 nucleotides read TGTGCCAGCAGTTACACAGGGGATGGCTACACCTTC. Protein: CASSYTGDGYTF.

This clone was found once. The chain is built from TRBV6-1 and TRBJ2-7; the match to TRBD2 covers 13 bases. CDR3 length: 15 amino acids. CDR1 and CDR2 (germline): MNHNS, SASEGT. With V trimmed by 2 bases and J by 3 bases, 1 base remained unmatched. Written as DNA, the CDR3 is TGTGCCAGCAGTGAAACTAGCGGGAGGGACTACGAGCAGTACTTC. Translated: CASSETSGRDYEQYF.

The chain combines TRBV7-2 with TRBJ2-3; 7 bases map to TRBD2. The CDR3 spans 14 residues. CDR1 is SGHTA, CDR2 FQGNSA, per germline. The V gene end was trimmed by 4 bases and the J gene end by 4 bases; junction bases not matched to a gene: 5. CDR3 sequence (DNA): TGTGCCAGCAGCTCAGGACTAGTCGCAGATACGCAGTATTTT. Its protein product is CASSSGLVADTQYF. Based on the CDR3 plus reference TRBV7-2 and TRBJ2-3, the full variable domain is GAGVSQSPSNKVTEKGKDVELRCDPISGHTALYWYRQSLGQGLEFLIYFQGNSAPDKSGLPSDRFSAERTGGSVSTLTIQRTQQEDSAVYLCASSSGLVADTQYFGPGTRLTVL.

The chain couples TRBV10-2 to TRBJ1-1, with TRBD1 matching over 9 bases. The V gene end was trimmed by 4 bases and the J gene end by 0 bases; junction bases not matched to a gene: 6. Germline lookup yields CDR1 WSHSY and CDR2 SAAADI. The CDR3 is 16 amino acids. CDR3 nucleotide sequence: TGCGCCAGCAGTGGACAGGGGGGTTCGATGAACACTGAAGCTTTCTTT. The encoded protein is CASSGQGGSMNTEAFF.

This clone came up once. This sequence joins TRBV18 and TRBJ2-3, with D possibly being TRBD1 (6 bases). CDR1 is KGHSH, CDR2 LQKENI, per germline. The CDR3 spans 15 residues. V lost 3 bases, J lost 3 bases, and 13 bases lay in between. The CDR3 here is CASSPPGAPTDTQYF. The CDR3 coding sequence is TGTGCCAGCTCACCTCCAGGGGCCCCGACAGATACGCAGTATTTT.

The rearrangement joins TRBV4-2 to TRBJ2-3; TRBD2 might be the D (5 bases). V shed 0 bases and J shed 0 bases, with 7 bases lying between them. Looked up from germline, CDR1 is LGHNA and CDR2 is YNFKEQ. There are 15 residues in the CDR3. The CDR3 DNA is TGTGCCAGCAGCCAAGAGGTAGCGAGCACAGATACGCAGTATTTT. It codes for CASSQEVASTDTQYF.

The rearrangement uses TRBV7-8 and TRBJ2-5, with D tentatively TRBD1 (6 bases). CDR1 is SGHVS, CDR2 FQNEAQ, per germline. The CDR3 has 15 residues. V was clipped by 5 bases and J by 4 bases, with 17 bases between them. The CDR3 reads CASSNHHEGVETQYF. CDR3 sequence (DNA): TGTGCCAGCAGCAACCACCACGAGGGGGTAGAGACCCAGTACTTC.

The V call is TRBV24-1, the J call TRBJ2-5, with 12 bases lining up with TRBD1. Trimming at V came to 5 bases and at J to 5 bases, leaving 14 bases not matched to a gene. The CDR3 totals 18 residues. The germline gives CDR1 KGHDR, CDR2 SFDVKD. The CDR3: CATSGAPSGQGARETQYF. The CDR3 DNA is TGTGCCACCAGTGGCGCACCCTCGGGACAGGGGGCTCGGGAGACCCAGTACTTC.

The rearrangement links TRBV9 to TRBJ1-1; 8 bases align to TRBD1. The CDR3 totals 16 residues. Per germline, CDR1 SGDLS and CDR2 YYNGEE. Losses at the gene ends were 4 bases for V and 0 bases for J; bases not matched to a gene: 8. The CDR3 loop reads CASSLGQGTMNTEAFF. The CDR3 DNA reads as TGTGCCAGCAGCCTCGGACAGGGAACAATGAACACTGAAGCTTTCTTT.